This T cell receptor (beta chain) was retrieved from a study of spatial heterogeneity in lung cancer. Points from the study as a whole: It was found that expanded intratumoral alpha and beta TCR counts tracked tumor mutation counts.

TCRdb fed the 5' RACE reads into MiXCR, producing one record per CDR3 protein. There are around 95,000 distinct CDR3 sequences in the sample; roughly 4.5% occur only once, and around 20% lies in the top ten. The junction had 9 bases not matched to a gene; V was cut back by 1 base and J by 7 bases. The germline CDR1 and CDR2 sequences are DFQATT and SNEGSKA (reference sequence). The CDR3 is 15 residues long. The sample's time point: sample taken at primary tumor resection. This clonotype was observed many times. Its target is unknown. This chain connects TRBV20-1 to TRBJ2-4, with 8 positions matching TRBD2. This TCR was recovered from a male donor with early-stage non-small cell lung cancer. Sequencing was performed on lung tumor tissue, taken at surgery. CDR3 nucleotides: TGCAGTGCTAGAGCCGAGCGGGAGTGGTATAACATTCAGTACTTC. The encoded protein is CSARAEREWYNIQYF.